The 22 T cell receptor beta chains given below trace back to one sample, sequenced in a study of Graves' ophthalmopathy and Graves' hyperthyroidism. From RNA, the CDR3 regions of TCR beta chains were amplified and sequenced. First-round RT-PCR with HTBI primers preceded a second-round multiplex PCR. TCRdb reanalysed the multiplex PCR reads using MiXCR and keeps one entry per CDR3 protein. The table records a few hundred thousand distinct CDR3 sequences, roughly 14% of them present only once. The sample consisted of peripheral blood. These receptors all stem from a woman younger than 30 with stable Graves' hyperthyroidism.

The rearrangement joins TRBV12-3 or TRBV12-4 to TRBJ1-5; no reliable D call. The CDR3 is made up of 14 amino acids. Trimming stripped 8 bases from V and 6 bases from J, with 17 bases between. CDR3 in amino acids: CASGSSGSGQPQHF. CDR3 bases: TGTGCCAGCGGGTCCTCCGGGTCGGGTCAGCCCCAGCATTTT.

This clonotype was recorded at least ten times. The rearrangement joins TRBV12-3 or TRBV12-4 to TRBJ2-5; TRBD2 matches 12 bases. V lost 6 bases and J lost 5; bases outside the gene matches: 10. This CDR3 is 16 amino acids long. This CDR3 is CASSRTSGGLPETQYF. DNA of the CDR3: TGTGCCAGCAGCCGAACTAGCGGGGGGCTGCCCGAGACCCAGTACTTC.

This clonotype was seen only a few times. The chain carries TRBV3-1 and TRBJ1-1; maybe TRBD1 (5 bases). The ends were cut back, 4 bases at V and 2 bases at J, with 17 bases in the middle. Per germline, CDR1 LGHDT and CDR2 YNNKEL (reference sequence). The CDR3 covers 16 residues. The CDR3 coding sequence is TGTGCCAGCAGCCGACGACAGCAACCTAGAAACACTGAAGCTTTCTTT. This codes for CASSRRQQPRNTEAFF.

This clonotype came up many times. V is TRBV4-1 and J is TRBJ2-2; D remains ambiguous. Deletions cut 0 bases from V and 0 bases from J, with 14 bases between. The V gene's germline CDR1 is MGHRA and CDR2 YSYEKL. The CDR3 is made up of 18 amino acids. The CDR3, as DNA: TGCGCCAGCAGCCAAGAGGGTAGCAACTCCGCGAACACCGGGGAGCTGTTTTTT. It is translated as CASSQEGSNSANTGELFF.

This clonotype was recorded at least ten times. The CDR3 DNA reads TGCAGCGTTGACCCGGGACAGGGGAACTATGGCTACACCTTC. It specifies CSVDPGQGNYGYTF. The rearrangement links TRBV29-1 to TRBJ1-2; 10 bases fit TRBD1. Germline values: CDR1 SQVTM, CDR2 ANQGSEA. The CDR3 is 14 amino acids. J lost 2 bases, V lost 3 bases, and 3 bases had no gene match.

This clonotype was counted at least ten times. The chain links TRBV7-9 to TRBJ2-7, with a tentative D call TRBD1 (5 bases). With 5 bases removed from V and 3 bases from J, the gap between germline ends came to 17 bases. CDR1 and CDR2 (germline): SEHNR, FQNEAQ (reference sequence). CDR3 length: 15 amino acids. The CDR3: CASSPRGPKYYEQYF. The CDR3 DNA follows: TGTGCCAGCAGCCCAAGGGGCCCCAAATACTACGAGCAGTACTTC.

This clonotype has more than one count but fewer than ten. The V call is TRBV5-1, the J call TRBJ1-1; tentatively, D is TRBD1 (6 bases). Germline CDR1 reads SGHRS; CDR2 reads YFSETQ. This CDR3 has 13 residues. Deletions cut 5 bases from V and 6 bases from J, with 14 bases between. This chain's CDR3 is CASREVSGAEAFF. The CDR3 DNA sequence: TGCGCCAGCAGAGAGGTTTCAGGGGCTGAAGCTTTCTTT.

V is TRBV27 and J is TRBJ2-3; D perhaps matches TRBD1 (5 bases). V was shortened by 3 bases and J by 3 bases, with 13 bases between the two germline ends. This CDR3 contains 15 residues. The germline V gene encodes CDR1 MNHEY and CDR2 SMNVEV (reference sequence). The CDR3 loop reads CASSFYDQGTDTQYF. The CDR3 DNA follows: TGTGCCAGCAGTTTCTATGATCAGGGAACAGATACGCAGTATTTT.

V gene TRBV11-2 combines with J gene TRBJ1-2, with D perhaps matching TRBD1 (6 bases). Per germline, CDR1 SGHAT and CDR2 FQNNGV. Trimming pared 6 bases from V and 1 base from J, leaving 24 bases between. The CDR3 totals 18 residues. The CDR3 sequence: CASSAPYPDRKSNYGYTF. CDR3 nucleotide sequence: TGTGCCAGCAGTGCCCCATACCCGGACAGAAAAAGTAACTATGGCTACACCTTC.

This clonotype has at least ten counts. V is TRBV7-2 and J is TRBJ2-7, with D hard to call. Germline lookup yields CDR1 SGHTA and CDR2 FQGNSA. Trimming removed 0 bases from V and 6 bases from J, with 18 bases in between. The CDR3 loop spans 16 amino acids. DNA of the CDR3: TGTGCCAGCAGCTTAGCGACGAGACTGCGGTCGGGCGAGCAGTACTTC. Its protein product is CASSLATRLRSGEQYF.

This clonotype came up many times. The rearrangement links TRBV24-1 to TRBJ2-5; TRBD2 agrees at 9 bases. Trimming took 4 bases from V and 5 from J; bases not matched to a gene: 4. This CDR3 contains 14 residues. Germline CDR1 and CDR2: KGHDR and SFDVKD. CDR3 sequence: CATSEGTSRETQYF. In DNA, the CDR3 is TGTGCCACCAGTGAGGGGACTAGCCGGGAGACCCAGTACTTC.

This clonotype has only a few counts. One end of the junction fails to match germline, which may point to a read error. The rearrangement joins TRBV7-3 to TRBJ2-5, with D tentatively TRBD1 (5 bases). This CDR3 region has 13 residues. Germline V gene sequence: CDR1 SGHTA, CDR2 FQGTGA. The CDR3 is CASSLTGQETKYF. CDR3 sequence (DNA): TGTGCCAGCAGCTTAACGGGGCAAGAGACCAAGTACTTC.

This clonotype was observed many times. The V and J genes are TRBV27 and TRBJ2-7; 12 nucleotides agree with TRBD2. Per the germline V gene, CDR1 is MNHEY and CDR2 is SMNVEV (reference sequence). After removal of 4 bases from V and 3 bases from J, the junction contained 7 bases not matched to a gene. CDR3 length equals 16 residues. Written as DNA, the CDR3 is TGTGCCAGCAGTTCCCGAGGACTAGCGGGGAACTACGAGCAGTACTTC. Translating it yields CASSSRGLAGNYEQYF.

With regard to this clonotype: This may stem from a read error, because a much larger clone lies one nucleotide away. This chain links TRBV6-2 or TRBV6-3 with TRBJ2-2, with a possible D match to TRBD2 (5 bases). The CDR3 runs to 16 residues. The germline V gene has CDR1 MNHEY and CDR2 SVGEGT. The CDR3: CASSYSARSVTGELCF. The CDR3, as DNA: TGTGCCAGCAGTTACTCGGCGAGAAGCGTCACCGGGGAGCTGTGTTTT.

This clonotype occurred many times. The chain joins TRBV25-1 to TRBJ2-7; 12 nucleotides align to TRBD2. The J segment lost 6 bases and the V segment lost 5 bases, leaving 5 bases of the junction unmatched. Germline-derived CDR1 and CDR2 are MGHDK and SYGVNS. The CDR3 totals 14 residues. The CDR3 sequence: CASSPSGGEFEQYF. Here the CDR3 DNA reads TGTGCCAGCAGTCCTAGCGGGGGGGAATTCGAGCAGTACTTC.

This clonotype was seen a handful of times. The chain recombines TRBV27 with TRBJ2-5; D is ambiguous. The length of the CDR3 is 13 residues. Trimming took 2 bases from V and 9 from J, leaving 13 bases between them. Germline CDR1 and CDR2: MNHEY and SMNVEV (reference sequence). The CDR3 spells CASSLKPFSAQYF. Here the CDR3 DNA reads TGTGCCAGCAGTTTAAAACCGTTCTCGGCCCAGTACTTC.

This clonotype was seen repeatedly, ten times or more. V gene TRBV7-8 combines with J gene TRBJ1-2, with a possible D match to TRBD1 (5 bases). Trimming removed 1 base at V and 4 bases at J, with 19 bases between. This CDR3 is built from 17 residues. In germline, CDR1 is SGHVS, CDR2 FQNEAQ. CDR3 sequence (DNA): TGTGCCAGCAGCTTAGAGTCCAGGGTGGGGCTAGCCTATGGCTACACCTTC. Its protein product is CASSLESRVGLAYGYTF.

The chain is built from TRBV27 and TRBJ2-7, with TRBD2 identical over 10 bases. The V and J ends lost 2 bases and 0 bases, in that order; junction bases with no gene match: 1. Germline CDR1 MNHEY, CDR2 SMNVEV (reference sequence). CDR3 size: 15 residues. In nucleotides, the CDR3 is TGTGCCAGCAGTTTAAGCGGGAGGGCCTCCTACGAGCAGTACTTC. Encoded protein: CASSLSGRASYEQYF.

This clonotype was observed many times. The germline gene is not matched at one end of the junction; a read error may be the cause. The chain recombines TRBV20-1 with TRBJ2-5; D may match TRBD1 or TRBD2 (5 bases each). Looked up from germline, CDR1 is DFQATT and CDR2 is SNEGSKA (reference sequence). The CDR3 loop spans 14 amino acids. DNA of the CDR3: TGCAGTGCCAGAGGGCTGGGGCTGGATGGGACCCAGTACTTC. It translates to CSARGLGLDGTQYF.

This clonotype was found a few times. This chain links TRBV6-5 with TRBJ2-6; D gene uncertain. V lost 4 bases and J 0 bases, leaving 7 bases between the germline ends. The germline gives CDR1 MNHEY, CDR2 SVGAGI. The CDR3 length is 15 residues. Written as DNA, the CDR3 is TGTGCCAGCAGTTCCGCACTCTCTGGGGCCAACGTCCTGACTTTC. Translated, it gives CASSSALSGANVLTF.

This clonotype was recorded many times. The chain recombines TRBV20-1 with TRBJ1-1; 9 positions agree with TRBD1. CDR3 length: 15 residues. Germline V CDR1 and CDR2: DFQATT, SNEGSKA (reference sequence). J was trimmed by 1 base and V by 3 bases; bases with no gene match: 6. The CDR3 loop reads CSASPTGGWNTEAFF. CDR3 coding DNA: TGCAGTGCTAGCCCTACAGGGGGCTGGAACACTGAAGCTTTCTTT.

This clonotype has a count of ten or more. The chain recombines TRBV6-5 with TRBJ1-2; the D gene is possibly TRBD1 (5 bases). The CDR3 extends over 14 amino acids. The germline CDR1 and CDR2 sequences are MNHEY and SVGAGI. V dropped 5 bases and J dropped 8 bases, with 18 bases sitting between them. CDR3 residues: CASSHSGVAGGYTF. CDR3 bases: TGTGCCAGCAGTCATTCGGGGGTGGCGGGAGGCTACACCTTC.